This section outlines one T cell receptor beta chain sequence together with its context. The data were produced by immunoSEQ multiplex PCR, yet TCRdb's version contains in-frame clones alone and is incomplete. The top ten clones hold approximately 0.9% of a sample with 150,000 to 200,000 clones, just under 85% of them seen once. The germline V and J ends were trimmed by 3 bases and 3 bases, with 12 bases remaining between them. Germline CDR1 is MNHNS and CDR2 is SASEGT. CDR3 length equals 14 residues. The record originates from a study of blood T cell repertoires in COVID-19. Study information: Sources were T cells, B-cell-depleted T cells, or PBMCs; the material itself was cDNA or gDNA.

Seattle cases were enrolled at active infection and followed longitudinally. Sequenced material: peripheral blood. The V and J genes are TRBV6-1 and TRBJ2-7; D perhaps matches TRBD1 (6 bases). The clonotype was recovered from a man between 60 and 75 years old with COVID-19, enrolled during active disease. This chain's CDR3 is CASSEWGQNYEQYF. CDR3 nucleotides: TGTGCCAGCAGTGAGTGGGGGCAGAACTACGAGCAGTACTTC.